These 8 T cell receptor beta chains were sequenced from one sample in a study of glioma-infiltrating T cells. Amplification of TCR alpha and beta CDR3 regions from RNA used iRepertoire nested multiplex PCR. Via MiXCR, TCRdb re-called the multiplex PCR reads, giving one row per CDR3 protein. This table holds 85,000 to 110,000 distinct CDR3 sequences, around 31% found once. Sequenced input: glioma tissue, nonneoplastic brain tissue, or PBMCs (not recorded which). Receptors were obtained from a human donor with low-grade glioma or glioblastoma, undergoing nonglioma brain surgery, or in good health (not recorded which).

Remarks on this clonotype: A read error may explain this, as a much larger clone is one base away. The chain links TRBV4-2 to TRBJ1-4; D might be TRBD1 (5 bases). Germline V gives CDR1 LGHNA, CDR2 YNFKEQ. Trimming took off 7 bases at V and 12 bases at J, with 15 bases between the two ends. CDR3 length equals 12 residues. CDR3 in amino acids: CASNLDSDELFF. The CDR3, as DNA: TGTGCCAGCAACCTAGACAGTGACGAACTGTTTTTT.

Concerning this clonotype: With a much larger clone just one base away, this may be a read error. This rearrangement joins TRBV5-1 to TRBJ2-1; D is unresolved. Germline CDR1 reads SGHRS; CDR2 reads YFSETQ. The CDR3 totals 14 residues. CDR3: CSSSLAHSYNEQFF. CDR3 sequence (DNA): TGCTCCAGCAGCTTGGCCCACAGCTACAATGAGCAGTTCTTC.

This clonotype was counted at least ten times. The chain joins TRBV28 to TRBJ1-5; D unclear. The CDR3 totals 14 residues. From germline, CDR1 is MDHEN and CDR2 SYDVKM. Trimming pared 6 bases from V and 2 bases from J, leaving 11 bases between. The CDR3 coding sequence is TGTGCCAGCAGCCCACCACCAGGCAATCAGCCCCAGCATTTT. Translated: CASSPPPGNQPQHF.

This clonotype was detected many times. The rearrangement links TRBV20-1 to TRBJ2-1, with 9 bases matching TRBD2. The CDR3 spans 11 residues. CDR1 DFQATT and CDR2 SNEGSKA come from the germline V gene (reference sequence). The CDR3 loop is CSSGGRNEQFF. In DNA, the CDR3 is TGCAGCAGCGGGGGGAGGAATGAGCAGTTCTTC.

The sample holds a few counts of this clonotype. The rearrangement joins TRBV9 to TRBJ1-2; 8 bases are a match to TRBD1. The junction had 6 bases not matched to a gene; V was cut back by 4 bases and J by 7 bases. This CDR3 comprises 13 residues. Germline lookup yields CDR1 SGDLS and CDR2 YYNGEE. CDR3 in amino acids: CASSSMTGAGYTF. CDR3 nucleotides: TGTGCCAGCAGCTCGATGACAGGGGCTGGCTACACCTTC. Variable domain in full (rest from reference TRBV9 and TRBJ1-2): DSGVTQTPKHLITATGQRVTLRCSPRSGDLSVYWYQQSLDQGLQFLIQYYNGEERAKGNILERFSAQQFPDLHSELNLSSLELGDSALYFCASSSMTGAGYTFGSGTRLTVV.

Note on this clonotype: As the CDR3 is not closed by the conserved phenylalanine or tryptophan, this likely results from a read error. The V call is TRBV29-1, the J call TRBJ1-1; 9 nucleotides match TRBD1. V lost 7 bases to trimming and J lost 2 bases; unmatched junction nucleotides: 11. CDR3 length: 15 residues. Germline CDR1 and CDR2: SQVTM and ANQGSEA. CDR3 protein: CSGRGQGLGNTEAFL. CDR3 nucleotide sequence: TGCAGCGGCCGAGGACAGGGGTTGGGAAACACTGAAGCTTTCCTT.

In this sample, this clonotype turned up many times. The chain combines TRBV27 with TRBJ1-1; D is unresolved. V lost 8 bases to trimming and J lost 11 bases, with 27 bases between them. CDR1 MNHEY and CDR2 SMNVEV come from the germline V gene (reference sequence). This CDR3 has 15 amino acids. CDR3 protein: CASGPSGQSTRMAFF. In DNA, the CDR3 is TGTGCCAGCGGCCCATCCGGCCAGTCTACTCGAATGGCTTTCTTT.

For this clonotype: With a much larger clone just one base away, this may be a read error. V gene TRBV20-1 combines with J gene TRBJ2-2; 12 positions agree with TRBD2. Germline lookup yields CDR1 DFQATT and CDR2 SNEGSKA (reference sequence). The CDR3 is made up of 17 amino acids. The chain's CDR3 is CSASETSGGFNTGEPFF. The CDR3 DNA is TGCAGTGCTAGTGAGACTAGCGGGGGCTTCAACACCGGGGAGCCGTTTTTT.